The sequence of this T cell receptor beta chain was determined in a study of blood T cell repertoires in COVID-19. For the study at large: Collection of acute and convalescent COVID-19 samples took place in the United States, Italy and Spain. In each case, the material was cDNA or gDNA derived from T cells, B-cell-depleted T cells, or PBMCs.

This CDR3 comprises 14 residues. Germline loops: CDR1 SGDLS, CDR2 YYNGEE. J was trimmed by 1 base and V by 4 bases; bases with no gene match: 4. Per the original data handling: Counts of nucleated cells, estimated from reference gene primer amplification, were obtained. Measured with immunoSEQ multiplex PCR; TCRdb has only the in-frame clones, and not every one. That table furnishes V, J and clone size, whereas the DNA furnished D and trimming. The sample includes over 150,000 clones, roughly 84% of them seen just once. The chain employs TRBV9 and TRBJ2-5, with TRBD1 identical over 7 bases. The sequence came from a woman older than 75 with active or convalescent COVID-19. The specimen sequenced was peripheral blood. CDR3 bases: TGTGCCAGCAGCCCCCGGACAGGCCAAGAGACCCAGTACTTC. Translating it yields CASSPRTGQETQYF.